These 9 T cell receptor beta chains were sequenced from one sample in a study of T cell changes during pregnancy in multiple sclerosis (dated by TCRdb to the late 2010s). Libraries were prepared through the immunoSEQ multiplex PCR assay. The table comes from immuneACCESS by way of TCRdb, which keeps in-frame sequences with V and J called. Part of the clones is missing from these tables; in studies checked, under half for an unresolved V gene and the rest for unknown reasons. Across this sample there are 25,000 to 35,000 clones, with 90% seen only once. The ten largest make up around 4.5% of the sample. The source was CD8+ T cells from peripheral blood mononuclear cells, collected in the second trimester of pregnancy. The origin of the receptors is a female donor with multiple sclerosis, enrolled in a pregnancy study.

The chain carries TRBV6-5 and TRBJ2-7; D is uncertain. V was cut by 2 bases and J by 3 bases, with 8 bases left in between. The CDR3 sequence is 13 residues long. Germline-derived CDR1 and CDR2 are MNHEY and SVGAGI. CDR3 nucleotides: TGTGCCAGCAGTTACCGAGTCGACTACGAGCAGTACTTC. It codes for CASSYRVDYEQYF.

This clone was detected only once. The J gene is TRBJ2-7, the V gene TRBV27, with TRBD2 identical over 7 bases. V shed 6 bases and J 5 bases; nucleotides not matched to a gene: 13. Germline-derived CDR1 and CDR2 are MNHEY and SMNVEV (reference sequence). The CDR3 contains 15 residues. This chain's CDR3 is CASRPIGGRRHEQYF. In DNA form, the CDR3 reads TGTGCCAGCAGGCCCATCGGGGGGAGGAGACACGAGCAGTACTTC.

The chain combines TRBV4-1 with TRBJ2-7; 9 positions agree with TRBD2. V was pared by 0 bases and J by 7 bases, with 10 bases of the junction left unmatched. CDR1 is MGHRA, CDR2 YSYEKL, per germline. The CDR3 contains 16 residues. As DNA, the CDR3 is TGCGCCAGCAGCCAAGATCTGAGCGGGAGGCCGGGGGAGCAGTACTTC. Its translation: CASSQDLSGRPGEQYF.

J is TRBJ2-2 and V is TRBV5-5, with D unresolved. From germline, CDR1 is SGHKS and CDR2 YYEKEE (reference sequence). The germline V and J ends were trimmed by 0 bases and 1 base, with 4 bases remaining between them. The CDR3 has 14 residues. CDR3: CASSLDRNTGELFF. The CDR3, as DNA: TGTGCCAGCAGCTTGGACAGGAACACCGGGGAGCTGTTTTTT.

This chain connects TRBV5-6 to TRBJ2-1, with 13 bases aligning to TRBD2. The J segment lost 3 bases and the V segment lost 4 bases, leaving 4 bases of the junction unmatched. The CDR3 consists of 16 residues. Germline V gene data show CDR1 as SGHDT and CDR2 as YYEEEE. The CDR3 region has the DNA TGTGCCAGCAGCCCGGGGACTAGCGGGGACTACAATGAGCAGTTCTTC. Translation: CASSPGTSGDYNEQFF.

V usage is TRBV5-1 and J usage is TRBJ2-7; 7 bases agree with TRBD1. Germline CDR1 is SGHRS and CDR2 is YFSETQ. CDR3 length: 15 amino acids. Trimming took 0 bases from V and 2 from J; bases not matched to a gene: 5. CDR3 nucleotides: TGCGCCAGCAGCTTGGCTGGGGACAGACCCTACGAGCAGTACTTC. This gives the protein CASSLAGDRPYEQYF.

This rearrangement joins TRBV28 to TRBJ1-2; 9 nucleotides match TRBD1. The CDR3 consists of 15 residues. Per germline, CDR1 MDHEN and CDR2 SYDVKM. J was trimmed by 6 bases and V by 3 bases; bases with no gene match: 8. The CDR3 region is CASSFPGQGSDGYTF. The CDR3 DNA is TGTGCCAGCAGTTTTCCGGGACAGGGATCAGATGGCTACACCTTC.

This chain uses TRBV28 with TRBJ2-2; 12 bases are shared with TRBD2. CDR1 is MDHEN, CDR2 SYDVKM, per germline. The trim removed 9 bases at V and 2 bases at J, leaving 19 bases unmatched. The CDR3 totals 20 residues. CDR3 sequence reads: CASTIHKNWTSGVNTGELFF. The CDR3 DNA is TGTGCCAGTACCATCCATAAGAATTGGACTAGCGGGGTAAACACCGGGGAGCTGTTTTTT.

This chain joins TRBV2 and TRBJ2-3; 14 bases align to TRBD2. From germline, CDR1 is SNHLY and CDR2 FYNNEI. With V trimmed by 8 bases and J by 3 bases, 1 base remained unmatched. This CDR3 is built from 14 residues. CDR3 DNA sequence: TGTGCCAGCGGGACTAGCGGGAGAACAGATACGCAGTATTTT. Encoded protein: CASGTSGRTDTQYF.